This TCR beta chain was recovered during a study of T cell responses to AZD1222 COVID-19 vaccine. Study results and caveats: Donors were chiefly white British, with a greater number of females, and clonal diversity was perhaps underestimated.

Libraries were prepared by immunoSEQ multiplex PCR; TCRdb keeps only in-frame clonotypes and omits some of them. This table holds roughly 34,000 clones, 85% to 90% found once. A word on this clone: What it recognizes is unknown.

The sequence came from an adult in good health. The sample here was peripheral blood, taken on day 0 of AZD1222 vaccination.

The CDR3 DNA follows: TGTGCCAGCAGCCCACACGGGACTAGTGCAACCGGGGAGCTGTTTTTT. It codes for CASSPHGTSATGELFF. The genes are TRBV9 and TRBJ2-2; 8 bases match TRBD2. Germline loops: CDR1 SGDLS, CDR2 YYNGEE. This CDR3 is 16 amino acids long. The trim removed 4 bases at V and 5 bases at J, leaving 10 bases unmatched.